A single count supports the clone carrying this T cell receptor beta chain. The sample comes from a study of blood T cell repertoires in COVID-19. Looking at the study overall: Italy, Spain and the United States were the sources of the convalescent and acute COVID-19 samples.

As processed by the authors: Estimates of nucleated cell counts were drawn from the amplification of reference gene primers. Some clones are missing from TCRdb's copy, which holds only in-frame ones; the method was immunoSEQ multiplex PCR. The V and J calls and the clone size are those of that table, but D and trimming were determined from the DNA. The sample shows roughly 34,000 clones, 88% of them seen only once. Trimming pared 9 bases from V and 2 bases from J, leaving 13 bases between. Germline CDR1 LNHDA, CDR2 SQIVND (reference sequence). This CDR3 is 14 amino acids long. Sequenced material: peripheral blood. The sequence derives from a woman of 80 years or more with active or convalescent COVID-19. The chain carries TRBV19 and TRBJ2-2; the D gene is possibly TRBD1 (7 bases). As DNA, the CDR3 is TGTGCCAGCAGGGGGGATGCCAACACCGGGGAGCTGTTTTTT. Protein sequence: CASRGDANTGELFF.